Presented here are 15 T cell receptor beta chains from one specimen sequenced in a study of spatial heterogeneity in lung cancer. The time point: sample taken at primary tumor resection. Unsorted whole RNA of tumor, nontumor lung or frozen PBMC was sequenced. Each CDR3 protein gets one entry after TCRdb re-called the 5' RACE reads with MiXCR. The data contain some 13,000 distinct CDR3 sequences, roughly an eighth of them singletons. The input for sequencing was PBMCs, taken at surgery. Receptors originate from a female donor with early-stage non-small cell lung cancer.

A word on this clonotype: This may be a read error: a much more frequent sequence differs by one nucleotide. The chain employs TRBV6-4 and TRBJ2-1; 10 positions match TRBD2. This CDR3 has 15 amino acids. CDR1 is MRHNA and CDR2 is SNTAGT in the germline V gene. The CDR3: CAGSDRGLARNEQFF. The DNA of the CDR3 is TGTGCCGGCAGTGATCGGGGACTAGCGCGGAATGAGCAGTTCTTC.

The sample holds many counts of this clonotype. The chain uses TRBV29-1 and TRBJ2-3, with D perhaps matching TRBD1 or TRBD2 (5 bases each). The CDR3 loop spans 14 amino acids. Germline-derived CDR1 and CDR2 are SQVTM and ANQGSEA. V was trimmed by 6 bases and J by 1 base, leaving 14 bases between them. The CDR3 DNA reads as TGCAGCGTGGCTCAGGGAGATCGCACAGATACGCAGTATTTT. It yields the protein CSVAQGDRTDTQYF.

This clonotype showed up many times. This chain links TRBV28 with TRBJ2-5; the D is unclear. There are 13 residues in the CDR3. Trimming left V 5 bases short and J 4 bases short, with 11 bases between. The V gene's germline CDR1 is MDHEN and CDR2 SYDVKM. The CDR3 nucleotides are TGTGCCAGCAGTAGGTCCGGGTTAGAGACCCAGTACTTC. Its translation: CASSRSGLETQYF.

This clonotype appeared many times. The rearrangement uses TRBV7-2 and TRBJ1-5, with D unresolved. Germline values: CDR1 SGHTA, CDR2 FQGNSA. The CDR3 consists of 13 residues. Trimming removed 1 base from V and 9 bases from J, with 10 bases in between. As DNA, the CDR3 is TGTGCCAGCAGCTTAGGTCCTGAGGGGCCCCAGCATTTT. Translated: CASSLGPEGPQHF.

This clonotype was counted once. The chain employs TRBV20-1 and TRBJ2-3, with D possibly being TRBD2 (6 bases). The V and J ends lost 1 base and 5 bases respectively, with 13 bases between them. Germline CDR1 DFQATT, CDR2 SNEGSKA (reference sequence). The CDR3 runs 14 residues. CDR3 DNA sequence: TGCAGTGCTAGAGGACCCAGGGAGGAAGATACGCAGTATTTT. Protein: CSARGPREEDTQYF.

In its sample, this clonotype is medium-sized (0.01 to 0.1%). The rearrangement links TRBV20-1 to TRBJ2-7, with TRBD2 as a possible D gene (6 bases). The germline gives CDR1 DFQATT, CDR2 SNEGSKA (reference sequence). V was cut by 6 bases and J by 5 bases, with 14 bases left in between. The CDR3 sequence is 12 residues long. The chain's CDR3 is CSAKSPSDEQYF. The CDR3 DNA sequence: TGCAGTGCCAAGTCACCTAGCGACGAGCAGTACTTC.

Comments on this clonotype: A much larger clone lies one base from this, so it may be a read error. The chain uses TRBV7-2 and TRBJ1-1; unclear D gene. The ends were cut back, 5 bases at V and 3 bases at J, with 16 bases in the middle. The CDR3 length is 15 residues. In germline, CDR1 is SGHTA, CDR2 FQGNSA. The CDR3 region has the DNA TGTGCCAGCAGCCGTCAGACAATCAAGGACACTGAAGCTTTCTTT. Translated, it gives CASSRQTIKDTEAFF.

This clonotype rates as medium-sized. This chain uses TRBV20-1 with TRBJ2-3; D perhaps matches TRBD2 (6 bases). This CDR3 has 15 amino acids. Germline loops: CDR1 DFQATT, CDR2 SNEGSKA (reference sequence). The V and J ends lost 2 bases and 4 bases respectively, with 16 bases between them. In nucleotides, the CDR3 is TGCAGTGCTAGAACACGGGGGAGAGGCGCAGATACGCAGTATTTT. This codes for CSARTRGRGADTQYF.

The chain joins TRBV3-1 to TRBJ2-7; a weak D match, TRBD1 (6 bases). Between the trimmed V and J ends, which lost 0 bases and 9 bases, there was a span of 12 bases. Germline V gene sequence: CDR1 LGHDT, CDR2 YNNKEL (reference sequence). The CDR3 has 13 residues. The CDR3 protein is CASSQDTLTGQYF. The CDR3 DNA follows: TGTGCCAGCAGCCAAGATACCCTGACAGGGCAGTACTTC.

This clonotype has a single count. V is TRBV18 and J is TRBJ2-1, with a possible D match to TRBD1 (5 bases). Deletions cut 3 bases from V and 9 bases from J, with 9 bases between. The CDR3 is 12 amino acids. The germline CDR1 and CDR2 sequences are KGHSH and LQKENI. CDR3 sequence reads: CASSPDTGEQFF. In DNA, the CDR3 is TGTGCCAGCTCACCGGACACAGGTGAGCAGTTCTTC.

This clonotype was counted many times. The chain couples TRBV6-2 or TRBV6-3 to TRBJ2-5, with D perhaps matching TRBD1 (6 bases). V lost 5 bases and J 0 bases, leaving 13 bases between the germline ends. Germline-derived CDR1 and CDR2 are MNHEY and SVGEGT. The CDR3 is 15 amino acids. The DNA of the CDR3 is TGTGCCAGCAGTACCCCCGGACAGTACCAAGAGACCCAGTACTTC. Translation gives CASSTPGQYQETQYF.

In its sample, this clonotype was seen many times. This chain uses TRBV12-3 or TRBV12-4 with TRBJ2-5; TRBD1 aligns across 7 bases. This CDR3 contains 14 residues. The J segment lost 2 bases and the V segment lost 3 bases, leaving 3 bases of the junction unmatched. The CDR3 DNA reads as TGTGCCAGCAGTTTCACAGGGGCTCAAGAGACCCAGTACTTC. Its protein is CASSFTGAQETQYF.

This clonotype counts as medium-sized. This chain joins TRBV29-1 and TRBJ2-1; 8 bases line up with TRBD1. V shed 6 bases, J shed 9 bases, and the junction held 13 bases outside the gene matches. The CDR3 extends over 14 amino acids. Germline CDR1 SQVTM, CDR2 ANQGSEA. The chain's CDR3 is CSVLKTHTGGEQFF. CDR3 nucleotide sequence: TGCAGCGTCTTGAAGACTCATACAGGGGGTGAGCAGTTCTTC.

This clonotype is classed as medium-sized. This chain uses TRBV7-2 with TRBJ1-3, with D unclear. This CDR3 has 15 amino acids. Trimming took off 5 bases at V and 0 bases at J, with 11 bases between the two ends. CDR1 is SGHTA and CDR2 is FQGNSA in the germline V gene. This chain's CDR3 is CASSPGRNSGNTIYF. The CDR3 region has the DNA TGTGCCAGCAGCCCAGGACGGAACTCTGGAAACACCATATATTTT.

In its sample, this clonotype was seen many times. The chain carries TRBV29-1 and TRBJ1-1; D remains unclear. This CDR3 is 13 amino acids long. Trimming pared 5 bases from V and 0 bases from J, leaving 10 bases between. Per germline, CDR1 SQVTM and CDR2 ANQGSEA. The CDR3 reads CSVHVGLNTEAFF. The CDR3 DNA follows: TGCAGCGTTCACGTCGGTTTGAACACTGAAGCTTTCTTT.